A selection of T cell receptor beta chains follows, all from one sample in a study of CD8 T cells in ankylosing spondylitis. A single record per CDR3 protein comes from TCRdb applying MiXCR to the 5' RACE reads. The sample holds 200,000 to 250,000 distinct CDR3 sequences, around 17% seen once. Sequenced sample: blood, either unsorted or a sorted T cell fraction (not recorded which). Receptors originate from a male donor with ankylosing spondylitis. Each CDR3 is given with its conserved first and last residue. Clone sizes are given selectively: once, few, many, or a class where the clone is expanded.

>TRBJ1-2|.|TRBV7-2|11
CASSLDYGYTF
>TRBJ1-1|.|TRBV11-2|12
CASSLMETEAFF
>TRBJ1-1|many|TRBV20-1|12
CSASTRDTEAFF
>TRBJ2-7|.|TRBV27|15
CASSLGGELGDEQYF
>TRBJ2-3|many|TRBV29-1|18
CSVEDSLLKGSSTDTQYF
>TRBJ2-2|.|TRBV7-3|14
CASSLEWSNGELFF
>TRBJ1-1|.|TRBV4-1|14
CASSQVYGNTEAFF
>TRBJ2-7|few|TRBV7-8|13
CATLDKNSYEQYF
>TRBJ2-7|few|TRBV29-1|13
CSVGLAGDYEQYF
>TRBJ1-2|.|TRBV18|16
CASSPPESHPNYGYTF
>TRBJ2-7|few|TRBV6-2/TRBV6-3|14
CASSYWGQVYEQYF
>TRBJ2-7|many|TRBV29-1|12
CSVATSTSEQYF
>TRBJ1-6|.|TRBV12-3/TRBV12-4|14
CASSLEFGDSPLHF
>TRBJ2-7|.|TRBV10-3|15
CAISESQGARYEQYF
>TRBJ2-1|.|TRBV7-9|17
CASSLALGRGAVNEQFF
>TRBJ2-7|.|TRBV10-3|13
CAIGGTDSYEQYF
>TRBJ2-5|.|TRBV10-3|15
CAISAGTGGPVTQYF